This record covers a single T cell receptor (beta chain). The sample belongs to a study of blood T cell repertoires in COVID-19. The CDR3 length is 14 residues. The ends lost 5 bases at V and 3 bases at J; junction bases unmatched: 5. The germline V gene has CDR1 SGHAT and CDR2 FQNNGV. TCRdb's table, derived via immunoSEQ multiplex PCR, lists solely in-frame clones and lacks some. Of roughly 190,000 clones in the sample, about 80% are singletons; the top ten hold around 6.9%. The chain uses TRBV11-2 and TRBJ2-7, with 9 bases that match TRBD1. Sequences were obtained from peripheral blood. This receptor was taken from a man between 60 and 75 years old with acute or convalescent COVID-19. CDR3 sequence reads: CASSPGQGSYEQYF. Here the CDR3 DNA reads TGTGCCAGCAGCCCTGGACAGGGGAGCTACGAGCAGTACTTC.